The rows below give T cell receptor beta chains drawn from one sample of a study of shared clonotypes between healthy human individuals. Only in-frame clones appear in the TCRdb table, and some are missing; sequencing was by immunoSEQ multiplex PCR. Of around 2.1 million clones in the sample, almost 96% are singletons; the top ten hold 0.1% to 0.15%. Source material: naive CD4+ T cells sorted from blood. The receptors were gathered from a man aged 18 to 35 in good health. The conserved cysteine and the conserved F or W are not part of the CDR3 here. Each record gives: V gene, J gene, CDR3 protein.

TRBV5-1	TRBJ2-7	ASREGSYEQY
TRBV10-2	TRBJ2-2	ASSDWQGGTGELF
TRBV6-1	TRBJ2-7	ASRIEGTGRGQY
TRBV19	TRBJ2-7	ASRLGHQGSYEQY
TRBV5-1	TRBJ2-2	ASSLGQGEWELF
TRBV7-9	TRBJ1-1	ASSPYVSTEAF
TRBV7-9	TRBJ1-1	ASSPAGGRGAF
TRBV5-4	TRBJ1-1	ASSPGPNLGAF
TRBV28	TRBJ1-6	ASSWGWGSSYNSPLH
TRBV11-2	TRBJ2-7	ASSAPGLESSYEQY
TRBV6-5	TRBJ1-2	ASSPGWYGYT
TRBV5-1	TRBJ2-7	ASSFPGASGYEQY
TRBV5-6	TRBJ2-5	ASSAGTSGSETQY
TRBV11-2	TRBJ2-5	ASSLAPTGGYQETQY
TRBV6-6	TRBJ1-5	ASNSGVDTRPQH
TRBV5-1	TRBJ2-7	ASSLRDGTYEQY
TRBV7-6	TRBJ2-5	ASSLMGLAGQETQY
TRBV28	TRBJ2-7	ASSSGASYEQY
TRBV6-5	TRBJ2-2	ASSYLAANTGELF
TRBV11-3	TRBJ2-2	ASSSTAGAGELF
TRBV5-5	TRBJ1-2	ASSSGSGYGYT
TRBV7-2	TRBJ2-7	ASSLQPGGEQY
TRBV7-2	TRBJ1-5	ASSPRDRASNQPQH
TRBV7-7	TRBJ1-5	ASSLPGGALGNQPQH
TRBV28	TRBJ2-7	ASSLAGRAYEQY
TRBV6-1	TRBJ2-7	ASSGNSGTSGSRGEQY
TRBV6-6	TRBJ1-3	ASSPSGTYGNTIY
TRBV18	TRBJ2-2	ASSPLSTGELF
TRBV6-5	TRBJ1-6	ASSYSRDVRNSPLH
TRBV18	TRBJ2-3	ASSADVLDTQY
TRBV18	TRBJ2-3	ASSPLGTGGLDTQY
TRBV18	TRBJ2-5	ASSPTGVGETQY
TRBV25-1	TRBJ2-1	ASSPRLDGGNEQF
TRBV5-1	TRBJ2-1	ASSLGWGHNEQF
TRBV30	TRBJ2-3	AWSKGGGGTDTQY
TRBV28	TRBJ2-5	ASSLKSPETQY
TRBV6-6	TRBJ1-2	AVLQGWKSGYT
TRBV9	TRBJ2-5	ASSAREGQARETQY
TRBV6-5	TRBJ2-1	ASSYSGLAGGNQQF
TRBV2	TRBJ1-1	ASSERDRTRAF
TRBV27	TRBJ1-2	ASSQGQRTNYGYT
TRBV5-1	TRBJ2-5	ASSRSTAGETQY
TRBV21-1	TRBJ2-5	ALAVERRPTQY